These T cell receptor beta chains were read from a single sample in a study of cytomegalovirus exposure and HLA in healthy donors. Clones were read by immunoSEQ multiplex PCR, and TCRdb kept only the in-frame ones, dropping some. This table has 60,000 to 70,000 clones, around 80% appearing once. The material sequenced was PBMCs. The receptor source for this set is a woman aged 30 to 39 in good health and CMV-seronegative. Each CDR3 is given with its conserved first and last residue. Each record gives: clone size, J gene, D gene, V gene, CDR3 protein, CDR3 DNA. D genes are given only for firm matches. Only part of the rows carry a size: once, few, many, or a class if the clone is expanded.

- TRBJ2-1 TRBD2 TRBV6-5 CASSYSTTSGQNEQFF TGTGCCAGCAGTTACTCGACGACTAGCGGGCAAAATGAGCAGTTCTTC
- TRBJ2-3 TRBD2 TRBV4-1 CASSQDRLGLAETDTQYF TGCGCCAGCAGCCAAGATCGCCTAGGACTAGCCGAGACAGATACGCAGTATTTT
- TRBJ2-1 - TRBV6-1 CASSEGWGYEQFF TGTGCCAGCAGTGAAGGGTGGGGCTATGAGCAGTTCTTC
- TRBJ1-2 - TRBV7-2 CASSLVASGTLAGYTF TGTGCCAGCAGCTTAGTTGCTTCTGGGACATTGGCTGGCTACACCTTC
- TRBJ2-7 - TRBV7-9 CASSQAGQTSWEQYF TGTGCCAGCAGCCAGGCGGGACAGACATCCTGGGAGCAGTACTTC
- TRBJ2-1 TRBD1 TRBV29-1 CSVEGQGAHEQFF TGCAGCGTTGAAGGGCAGGGGGCTCATGAGCAGTTCTTC
- TRBJ2-7 TRBD1 TRBV5-1 CASSTWTGGDEQYF TGCGCCAGCAGCACCTGGACAGGGGGCGACGAGCAGTACTTC
- TRBJ1-5 - TRBV6-1 CASNSGTQTNQPQHF TGTGCCAGCAACAGCGGGACACAGACCAATCAGCCCCAGCATTTT
- TRBJ2-7 - TRBV7-9 CASSPRVAPAYEQYF TGTGCCAGCAGCCCGCGGGTAGCCCCCGCCTACGAGCAGTACTTC
- TRBJ1-1 - TRBV6-4 CASSEGQENTEAFF TGTGCCAGCAGTGAGGGGCAGGAGAACACTGAAGCTTTCTTT
- TRBJ2-3 - TRBV7-2 CASRAVGTDTQYF TGTGCCAGCAGGGCCGTGGGCACAGATACGCAGTATTTT
- TRBJ2-5 TRBD1 TRBV9 CASSVRDRGGETQYF TGTGCCAGCAGCGTACGAGACAGGGGTGGAGAGACCCAGTACTTC
- TRBJ2-7 - TRBV28 CASTNYTRSYEQYF TGTGCCAGTACAAACTACACCCGCTCCTACGAGCAGTACTTC
- TRBJ1-1 - TRBV10-1 CASSEKLNTEAFF TGCGCCAGCAGTGAGAAGCTGAACACTGAAGCTTTCTTT
- TRBJ2-7 TRBD1 TRBV30 CAWSGGTGDYEQYF TGTGCCTGGAGTGGCGGGACAGGGGACTACGAGCAGTACTTC
once TRBJ1-5 - TRBV11-2 CASSLGPSRDQPQHF TGTGCCAGCAGCTTAGGACCCTCGAGGGATCAGCCCCAGCATTTT
- TRBJ2-3 TRBD2 TRBV29-1 CSVPREARTDTQYF TGCAGCGTGCCCCGGGAGGCTCGAACAGATACGCAGTATTTT
- TRBJ2-3 TRBD2 TRBV2 CASRATRTSGGRDTQYF TGTGCCAGCAGGGCAACCCGGACTAGCGGGGGGAGAGATACGCAGTATTTT
few TRBJ1-1 - TRBV14 CASSQEGAAPNTEAFF TGTGCCAGCAGCCAAGAGGGGGCGGCCCCGAACACTGAAGCTTTCTTT
- TRBJ2-5 - TRBV4-1 CASSQDMGGQETQYF TGCGCCAGCAGCCAAGATATGGGGGGCCAAGAGACCCAGTACTTC
few TRBJ1-1 TRBD1 TRBV7-2 CASSLLDRVAEAFF TGTGCCAGCAGCTTACTGGACAGGGTCGCTGAAGCTTTCTTT
- TRBJ2-2 - TRBV9 CASSPITGELFF TGTGCCAGCAGCCCAATCACCGGGGAGCTGTTTTTT
few TRBJ2-7 TRBD1 TRBV6-7 CASSWGQGTSHEQYF TGTGCCAGCAGTTGGGGACAGGGGACCTCCCACGAGCAGTACTTC
few TRBJ1-2 - TRBV15 CATSRERFSNGYTF TGTGCCACCAGCAGAGAGAGGTTCTCGAATGGCTACACCTTC
- TRBJ1-5 - TRBV2 CASSQDPRGSQPQHF TGTGCCAGCAGTCAAGATCCCCGGGGTAGTCAGCCCCAGCATTTT
- TRBJ2-7 - TRBV30 CAWSALNRDYEQYF TGTGCCTGGAGTGCGCTAAACAGAGACTACGAGCAGTACTTC
- TRBJ1-2 TRBD1 TRBV6-1 CASSVRDRTLLEGYTF TGTGCCAGCAGTGTCCGGGACAGGACCCTTCTGGAGGGCTACACCTTC
- TRBJ2-3 TRBD2 TRBV28 CASSRRGALTDTQYF TGTGCCAGCAGTAGGCGGGGGGCCCTCACAGATACGCAGTATTTT
- TRBJ2-2 - TRBV30 CAWSRGLMNTGELFF TGTGCCTGGAGTAGGGGGTTAATGAACACCGGGGAGCTGTTTTTT
once TRBJ2-7 - TRBV19 CASRDIRSYEQYF TGTGCCAGCCGGGACATTCGCTCCTACGAGCAGTACTTC
- TRBJ2-1 TRBD2 TRBV9 CASSVAPLAGGLDEQFF TGTGCCAGCAGCGTAGCTCCCCTAGCGGGAGGGCTGGATGAGCAGTTCTTC
- TRBJ2-1 - TRBV28 CASSRGSNEQFF TGTGCCAGCAGCCGAGGAAGCAATGAGCAGTTCTTC
once TRBJ2-3 TRBD2 TRBV4-1 CASSGREGRGNTQYF TGCGCCAGCAGCGGGCGGGAGGGCCGAGGAAATACGCAGTATTTT
once TRBJ2-7 TRBD2 TRBV25-1 CASSDGSGINHEQYF TGTGCCAGCAGTGATGGTAGCGGGATTAACCACGAGCAGTACTTC
few TRBJ1-3 - TRBV29-1 CSVRTELGNTIYF TGCAGCGTCCGCACGGAGCTCGGGAACACCATATATTTT
- TRBJ2-1 - TRBV15 CATRASGQPTHEQFF TGTGCCACCAGAGCTTCGGGACAACCGACCCATGAGCAGTTCTTC
- TRBJ1-6 TRBD1 TRBV7-9 CASSFGTAGSPLHF TGTGCCAGCAGCTTCGGGACAGCGGGTTCACCCCTCCACTTT
once TRBJ2-7 TRBD1 TRBV10-1 CASGDSSYEQYF TGCGCCAGCGGGGACAGCTCCTACGAGCAGTACTTC
- TRBJ1-2 TRBD1 TRBV30 CACPDRGNYGYTF TGTGCCTGTCCGGACAGGGGTAACTATGGCTACACCTTC
- TRBJ2-3 - TRBV28 CASSSISGGTDTQYF TGTGCCAGCAGTTCGATCTCTGGAGGTACAGATACGCAGTATTTT